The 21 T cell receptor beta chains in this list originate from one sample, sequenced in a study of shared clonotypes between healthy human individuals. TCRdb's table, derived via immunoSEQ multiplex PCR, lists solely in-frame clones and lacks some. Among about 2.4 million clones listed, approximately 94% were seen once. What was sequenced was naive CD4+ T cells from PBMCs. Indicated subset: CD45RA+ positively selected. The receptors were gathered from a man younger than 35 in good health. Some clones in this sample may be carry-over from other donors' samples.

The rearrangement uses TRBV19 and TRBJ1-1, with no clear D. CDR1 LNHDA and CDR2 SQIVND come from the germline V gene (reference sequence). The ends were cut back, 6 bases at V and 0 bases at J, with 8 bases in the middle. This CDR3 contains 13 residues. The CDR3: CASRPEMNTEAFF. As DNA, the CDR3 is TGTGCCAGTAGGCCAGAGATGAACACTGAAGCTTTCTTT.

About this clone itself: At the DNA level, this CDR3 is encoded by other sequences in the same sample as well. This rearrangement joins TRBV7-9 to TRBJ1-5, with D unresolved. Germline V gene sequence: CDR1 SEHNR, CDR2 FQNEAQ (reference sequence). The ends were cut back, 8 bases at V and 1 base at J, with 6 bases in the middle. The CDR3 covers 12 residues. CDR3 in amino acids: CASSRSNQPQHF. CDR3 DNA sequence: TGTGCCAGCTCCCGAAGCAATCAGCCCCAGCATTTT.

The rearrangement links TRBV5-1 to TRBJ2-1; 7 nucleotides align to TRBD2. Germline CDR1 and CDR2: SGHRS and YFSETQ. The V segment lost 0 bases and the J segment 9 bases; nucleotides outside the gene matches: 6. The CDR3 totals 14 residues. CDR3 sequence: CASSLAWAGVEQFF. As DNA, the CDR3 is TGCGCCAGCAGCTTGGCCTGGGCGGGAGTTGAGCAGTTCTTC. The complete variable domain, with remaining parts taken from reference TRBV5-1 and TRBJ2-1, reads KAGVTQTPRYLIKTRGQQVTLSCSPISGHRSVSWYQQTPGQGLQFLFEYFSETQRNKGNFPGRFSGRQFSNSRSEMNVSTLELGDSALYLCASSLAWAGVEQFFGPGTRLTVL.

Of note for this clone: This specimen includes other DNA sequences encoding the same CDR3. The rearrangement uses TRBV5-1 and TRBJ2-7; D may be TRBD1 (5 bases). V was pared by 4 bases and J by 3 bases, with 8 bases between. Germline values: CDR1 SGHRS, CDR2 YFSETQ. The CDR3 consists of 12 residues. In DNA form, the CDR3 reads TGCGCCAGCAGCCAAGGGGACTACGAGCAGTACTTC. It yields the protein CASSQGDYEQYF.

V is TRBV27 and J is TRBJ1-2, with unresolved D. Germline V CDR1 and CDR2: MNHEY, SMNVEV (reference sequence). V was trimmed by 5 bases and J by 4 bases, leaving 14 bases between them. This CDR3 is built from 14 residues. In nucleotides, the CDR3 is TGTGCCAGCAGTCCGCACCGGACCTCCTATGGCTACACCTTC. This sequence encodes CASSPHRTSYGYTF.

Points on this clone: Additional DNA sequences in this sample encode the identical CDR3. CDR3 residues: CASSLAGDNTEAFF. In nucleotides, the CDR3 is TGCGCCAGCAGCTTGGCCGGCGATAACACTGAAGCTTTCTTT. The rearrangement uses TRBV5-1 and TRBJ1-1, with D hard to call. V gave up 0 bases and J gave up 2 bases, with 8 bases separating them. Per germline, CDR1 SGHRS and CDR2 YFSETQ. The CDR3 has 14 residues. The full variable domain, its missing parts supplied by reference TRBV5-1 and TRBJ1-1, is KAGVTQTPRYLIKTRGQQVTLSCSPISGHRSVSWYQQTPGQGLQFLFEYFSETQRNKGNFPGRFSGRQFSNSRSEMNVSTLELGDSALYLCASSLAGDNTEAFFGQGTRLTVV.

CDR3 coding DNA: TGTGCCAGTAGTATCGATACGACTCCTTCACCCCAGCATTTT. Its translation: CASSIDTTPSPQHF. This chain uses TRBV19 with TRBJ1-5, with D unclear. The CDR3 length is 14 residues. With 3 bases removed from V and 10 bases from J, the gap between germline ends came to 16 bases. CDR1 and CDR2 (germline): LNHDA, SQIVND (reference sequence).

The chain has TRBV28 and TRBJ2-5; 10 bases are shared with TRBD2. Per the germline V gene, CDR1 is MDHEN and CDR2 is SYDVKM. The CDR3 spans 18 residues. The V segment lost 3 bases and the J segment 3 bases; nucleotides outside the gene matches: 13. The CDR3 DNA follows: TGTGCCAGCAGTTTTCTTCTTGTCCTAGCGGGAGTTAAAGAGACCCAGTACTTC. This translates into CASSFLLVLAGVKETQYF. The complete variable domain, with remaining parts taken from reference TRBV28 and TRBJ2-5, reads DVKVTQSSRYLVKRTGEKVFLECVQDMDHENMFWYRQDPGLGLRLIYFSYDVKMKEKGDIPEGYSVSREKKERFSLILESASTNQTSMYLCASSFLLVLAGVKETQYFGPGTRLLVL.

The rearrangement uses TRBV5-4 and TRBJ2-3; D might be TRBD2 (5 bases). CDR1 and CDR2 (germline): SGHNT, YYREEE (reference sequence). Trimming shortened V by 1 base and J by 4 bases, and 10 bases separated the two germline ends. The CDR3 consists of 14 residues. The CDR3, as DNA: TGTGCCAGCAGCTTGAGGCAGAGGGCAGATACGCAGTATTTT. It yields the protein CASSLRQRADTQYF.

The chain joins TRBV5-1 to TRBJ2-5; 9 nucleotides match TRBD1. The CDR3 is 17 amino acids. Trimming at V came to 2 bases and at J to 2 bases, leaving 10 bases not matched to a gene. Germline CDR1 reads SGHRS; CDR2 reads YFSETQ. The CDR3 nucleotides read TGCGCCAGCAGCTTAAACTCACAGGGGGCGACGCAAGAGACCCAGTACTTC. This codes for CASSLNSQGATQETQYF.

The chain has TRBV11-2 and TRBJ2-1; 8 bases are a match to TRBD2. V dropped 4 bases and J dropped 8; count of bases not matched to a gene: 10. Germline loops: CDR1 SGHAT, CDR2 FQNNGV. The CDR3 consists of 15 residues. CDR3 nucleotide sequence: TGTGCCAGCAGCTCAGGACTAGCTTCGATGTATGAGCAGTTCTTC. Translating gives CASSSGLASMYEQFF.

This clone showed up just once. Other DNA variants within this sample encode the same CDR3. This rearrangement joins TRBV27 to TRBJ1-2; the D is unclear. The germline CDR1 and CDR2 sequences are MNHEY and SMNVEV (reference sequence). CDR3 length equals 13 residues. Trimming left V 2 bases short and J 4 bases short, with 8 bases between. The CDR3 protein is CASSLGASYGYTF. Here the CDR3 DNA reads TGTGCCAGCAGTTTAGGCGCCTCCTATGGCTACACCTTC.

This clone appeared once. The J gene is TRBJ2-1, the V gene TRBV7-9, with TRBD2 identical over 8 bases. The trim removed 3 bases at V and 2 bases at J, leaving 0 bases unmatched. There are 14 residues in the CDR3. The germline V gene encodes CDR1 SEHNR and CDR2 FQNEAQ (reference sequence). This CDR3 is CASSFSGAYNEQFF. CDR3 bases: TGTGCCAGCAGCTTTAGCGGGGCCTACAATGAGCAGTTCTTC.

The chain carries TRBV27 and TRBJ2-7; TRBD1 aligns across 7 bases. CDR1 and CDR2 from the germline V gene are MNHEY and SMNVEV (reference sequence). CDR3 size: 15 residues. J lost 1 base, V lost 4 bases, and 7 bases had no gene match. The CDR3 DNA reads TGTGCCAGCAGTTCCCCGGGACAGAGTTCCTACGAGCAGTACTTC. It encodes CASSSPGQSSYEQYF.

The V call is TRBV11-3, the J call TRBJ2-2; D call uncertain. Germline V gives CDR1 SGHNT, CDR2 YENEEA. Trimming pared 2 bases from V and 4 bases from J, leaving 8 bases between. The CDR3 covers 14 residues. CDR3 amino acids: CASSLSGLTGELFF. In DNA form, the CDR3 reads TGTGCCAGCAGCTTATCGGGCCTCACCGGGGAGCTGTTTTTT.

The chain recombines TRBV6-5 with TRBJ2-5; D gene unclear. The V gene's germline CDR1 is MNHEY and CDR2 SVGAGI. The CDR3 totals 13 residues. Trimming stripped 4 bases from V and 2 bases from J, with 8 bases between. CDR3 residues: CASSFSSQETQYF. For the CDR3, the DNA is TGTGCCAGCAGTTTTTCTAGTCAAGAGACCCAGTACTTC.

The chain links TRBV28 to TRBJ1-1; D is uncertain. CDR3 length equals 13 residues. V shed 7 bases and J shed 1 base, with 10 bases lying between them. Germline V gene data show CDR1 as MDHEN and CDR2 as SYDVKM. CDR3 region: CASTLDGNTEAFF. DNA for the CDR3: TGTGCCAGCACTCTGGACGGGAACACTGAAGCTTTCTTT.

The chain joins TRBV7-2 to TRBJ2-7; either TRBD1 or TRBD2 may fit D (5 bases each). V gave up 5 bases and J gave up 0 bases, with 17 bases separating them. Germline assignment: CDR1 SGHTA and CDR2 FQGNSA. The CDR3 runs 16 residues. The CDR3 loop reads CASSDSGGDLSYEQYF. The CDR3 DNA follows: TGTGCCAGCAGCGACAGTGGTGGGGACCTCTCCTACGAGCAGTACTTC. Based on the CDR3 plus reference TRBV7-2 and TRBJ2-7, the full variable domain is GAGVSQSPSNKVTEKGKDVELRCDPISGHTALYWYRQSLGQGLEFLIYFQGNSAPDKSGLPSDRFSAERTGGSVSTLTIQRTQQEDSAVYLCASSDSGGDLSYEQYFGPGTRLTVT.

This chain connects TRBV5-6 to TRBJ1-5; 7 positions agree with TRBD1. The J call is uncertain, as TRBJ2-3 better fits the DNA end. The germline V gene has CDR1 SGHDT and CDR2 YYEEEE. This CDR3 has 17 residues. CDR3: CASSSPGRDSSNQPQYF. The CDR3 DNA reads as TGTGCCAGCAGCTCCCCAGGAAGGGACAGTAGCAATCAGCCCCAGTATTTT.

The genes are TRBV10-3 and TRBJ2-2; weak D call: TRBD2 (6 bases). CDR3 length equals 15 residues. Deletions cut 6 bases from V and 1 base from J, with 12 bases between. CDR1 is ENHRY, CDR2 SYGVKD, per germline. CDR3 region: CAIRPGLQNTGELFF. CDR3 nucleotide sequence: TGTGCCATCAGACCGGGACTCCAGAACACCGGGGAGCTGTTTTTT.

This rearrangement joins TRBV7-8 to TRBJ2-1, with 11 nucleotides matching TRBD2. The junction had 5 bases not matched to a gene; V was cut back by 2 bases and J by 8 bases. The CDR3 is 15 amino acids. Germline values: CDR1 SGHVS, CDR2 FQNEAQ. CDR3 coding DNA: TGTGCCAGCAGCTTAACCAGACTAGCGGGGCATGAGCAGTTCTTC. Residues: CASSLTRLAGHEQFF.